Below, one TCR beta chain is given with its context. As yet, its antigen is unknown. The CDR3 is 13 amino acids. The V gene's germline CDR1 is SQVTM and CDR2 ANQGSEA. The V end was cut by 7 bases, the J end by 3 bases, with 12 bases between. Some clones are missing from TCRdb's copy, which holds only in-frame ones; the method was immunoSEQ multiplex PCR. Of 2 million to 2.5 million clones in the sample, over 85% were seen once. The sample originates from a study of shared clonotypes between healthy human individuals. Whole-study results and caveats: A few donors showed sharing of roughly 5% of naive CD4 clonotypes. The study sampled only blood, and tissue repertoires likely differ. Clonotypes which were not shared had lower generation probabilities than clonotypes that all four donors shared.

There were no recent acute infections or vaccinations among the donors, who were healthy HIV-negative adults. Sequenced: naive CD4+ T cells from PBMCs. Subset meaning: CD45RA+ positively selected. The TCR originated in a young man in good health. Some clones in this sample may be carry-over from other donors' samples. The chain is built from TRBV29-1 and TRBJ2-2, with D perhaps TRBD2 (6 bases). CDR3 nucleotide sequence: TGCAGCGCAACCGGGACTCACACCGGGGAGCTGTTTTTT. Its protein is CSATGTHTGELFF.